This entry lists 2 T cell receptor beta chains sequenced from one sample in a study of STAT5B mutations in CD4+ large granular lymphocyte leukemia. TCRdb's copy holds only in-frame clones and misses some; the assay was immunoSEQ multiplex PCR. The sample holds approximately 25,000 clones; just under 75% are singletons and the top ten take over 9%. Material for sequencing was CD4+ T cells from blood buffy coats. Source of these receptors: a human donor in good health.

In DNA, the CDR3 is TGTGCCAGCAGCCAAGATAGGGCTAGCGGGGGGAATGAGCAGTTCTTC. Its protein product is CASSQDRASGGNEQFF. The rearrangement links TRBV4-2 to TRBJ2-1; 11 nucleotides align to TRBD2. Trimming at V came to 0 bases and at J to 7 bases, leaving 5 bases not matched to a gene. The CDR3 spans 16 residues. The germline V gene encodes CDR1 LGHNA and CDR2 YNFKEQ.

The chain is built from TRBV5-4 and TRBJ2-1; D not resolved. The CDR3 has 15 amino acids. CDR1 is SGHNT and CDR2 is YYREEE in the germline V gene (reference sequence). V was cut by 3 bases and J by 0 bases, with 10 bases left in between. The CDR3: CASSSLTRSYNEQFF. In DNA, the CDR3 is TGTGCCAGCAGCTCTCTTACACGCTCCTACAATGAGCAGTTCTTC.